This T cell receptor (beta chain) was sequenced in a study of siplizumab effects on memory and regulatory T cells. To note about this clone: The antigen is undetermined.

General study results and limits: Treg-derived clones made up an average of about 68% of mappable alloreactive CD4+ clones with siplizumab and under 35% in controls.

The CDR3 is 17 residues long. The V gene end was trimmed by 2 bases and the J gene end by 8 bases; junction bases not matched to a gene: 11. Germline-derived CDR1 and CDR2 are MDHEN and SYDVKM. TCRdb keeps only in-frame clones here, not all; method: immunoSEQ multiplex PCR. This sample has 97,000 or so clones, with approximately 90% found just once. The chain uses TRBV28 and TRBJ2-1, with TRBD1 matching over 11 bases. The sequence was obtained from a human donor in good health. Sample: CD4+ T cells sorted from blood. CDR3 residues: CASSLDMDRGQLDEQFF. CDR3 in DNA: TGTGCCAGCAGTTTAGATATGGACAGGGGGCAATTGGATGAGCAGTTCTTC.